A selection of T cell receptor beta chains follows, all from one sample in a study of cytomegalovirus exposure and HLA in healthy donors. TCRdb's copy holds only in-frame clones and misses some; the assay was immunoSEQ multiplex PCR. Among around 110,000 clones, 75% to 85% were seen once, and the ten largest hold approximately 4%. Sequenced: PBMCs. These receptor sequences come from a man younger than 45 in good health and CMV-seropositive. The CDR3 runs from the conserved cysteine through the conserved F or W. Each record gives: J gene, V gene, D gene, clone size, CDR3 DNA, CDR3 protein. A D gene is named only where the DNA matches it firmly. Not all rows give a size; the values are once, few, many and, for expanded clones, a class.

TRBJ1-2 | TRBV6-1 | . | . | TGTGCCAGCCATCCAGACATCTATGGCTACACCTTC | CASHPDIYGYTF
TRBJ2-2 | TRBV6-1 | TRBD2 | . | TGTGCCAGCCGGGGACTAGCGGGAGAAACCGGGGAGCTGTTTTTT | CASRGLAGETGELFF
TRBJ2-5 | TRBV5-8 | . | . | TGTGCCAGCAGCTTGTGGGTGGCGGCAGAGACCCAGTACTTC | CASSLWVAAETQYF
TRBJ2-7 | TRBV18 | TRBD2 | once | TGTGCCAGCTCACCTCCCGGGAGCGGGAGGGCCTACGAGCAGTACTTC | CASSPPGSGRAYEQYF
TRBJ2-1 | TRBV4-3 | . | once | TGCGCCAGCAGCCAAGATATGGTGGTCCGGAGCTCCTACAATGAGCAGTTCTTC | CASSQDMVVRSSYNEQFF
TRBJ1-3 | TRBV4-3 | . | . | TGCGCCAGCAGCCAAGTACAGCCGAACTCTGGAAACACCATATATTTT | CASSQVQPNSGNTIYF
TRBJ2-1 | TRBV5-4 | . | . | TGTGCCAGCAGCTTGCGGCAGGGCGATGAGCAGTTCTTC | CASSLRQGDEQFF
TRBJ2-2 | TRBV28 | TRBD1 | once | TGTGCCAGCAGTACACGGGACAGCTACACCGGGGAGCTGTTTTTT | CASSTRDSYTGELFF
TRBJ2-1 | TRBV9 | TRBD2 | . | TGTGCCAGCAGCGTGTTTAGCGGGAGATCCAATGAGCAGTTCTTC | CASSVFSGRSNEQFF
TRBJ2-1 | TRBV7-3 | TRBD2 | . | TGTGCCAGCAGCTTAAAATTCCTTACGGGGGGGAAACCCAATGAGCAGTTCTTC | CASSLKFLTGGKPNEQFF
TRBJ2-7 | TRBV19 | . | . | TGTGCCAGTAGTTTGACAGCCTCCTACGAGCAGTACTTC | CASSLTASYEQYF
TRBJ1-5 | TRBV6-5 | . | . | TGTGCCAGCAGTTACGACAGCGGCAATCAGCCCCAGCATTTT | CASSYDSGNQPQHF
TRBJ2-1 | TRBV25-1 | . | . | TGTGCCAGCAGCCCGCTTGAGGGCGGGATATACAATGAGCAGTTCTTC | CASSPLEGGIYNEQFF
TRBJ1-2 | TRBV5-4 | . | . | TGTGCCAGCAGCCCGGGGGTCGGCGGCTACACCTTC | CASSPGVGGYTF
TRBJ2-1 | TRBV4-2 | TRBD2 | . | TGTGCCAGCAGCCAAGTTGTGGGACTACCATACAATGAGCAGTTCTTC | CASSQVVGLPYNEQFF
TRBJ2-7 | TRBV5-4 | TRBD1 | . | TGTGCCAGCAGCTTGGCGGACAGGGGAGGAGGCTACGAGCAGTACTTC | CASSLADRGGGYEQYF
TRBJ2-3 | TRBV12-2 | . | . | TGTGCAAGTCGCCTACGGGGTGTAACCAGGGGGCTTAACACAGATACGCAGTATTTT | CASRLRGVTRGLNTDTQYF
TRBJ1-3 | TRBV9 | . | . | TGTGCCAGCAAGAGGGGGAACTCTGGAAACACCATATATTTT | CASKRGNSGNTIYF
TRBJ2-2 | TRBV9 | . | few | TGTGCCAGCAGCGTAGCAGGGGCAAGCACCGGGGAGCTGTTTTTT | CASSVAGASTGELFF
TRBJ1-2 | TRBV7-2 | . | few | TGTGCCAGCAGCTTAATTGTAGATACTAACTATGGCTACACCTTC | CASSLIVDTNYGYTF
TRBJ1-1 | TRBV7-3 | TRBD1 | . | TGTGCCAGCAGCGCGGGGGATTTTCGTCAGGGGGCGACCGCTTTCTTT | CASSAGDFRQGATAFF
TRBJ1-5 | TRBV6-1 | . | . | TGTGCCAGCAACCCCACGGTCGTCAATCAGCCCCAGCATTTT | CASNPTVVNQPQHF
TRBJ1-5 | TRBV7-9 | TRBD1 | . | TGTGCCATCCGACAGGGAAATCAGCCCCAGCATTTT | CAIRQGNQPQHF
TRBJ2-1 | TRBV2 | . | . | TGTGCCAGCAAACGAGAAAGGCGCCAGCTGGGCAATAATGAGCAGTTCTTC | CASKRERRQLGNNEQFF
TRBJ2-7 | TRBV30 | . | . | TGTGCCTGGAGTGTGCAGGGATCCTACGAGCAGTACTTC | CAWSVQGSYEQYF
TRBJ2-6 | TRBV27 | . | . | TGTGCCAGCAGTTCAACCCCACCGCTAGGCTCTGGGGCCAACGTCCTGACTTTC | CASSSTPPLGSGANVLTF
TRBJ2-1 | TRBV27 | . | . | TGTGCCAGCAGTGCCTCCGGGAACCCGTCAGAGATTGAGCAGTTCTTC | CASSASGNPSEIEQFF
TRBJ2-1 | TRBV4-3 | TRBD2 | . | TGCGCCAGCAGCCAAGATTCAACTAGCGGTTACAATGAGCAGTTCTTC | CASSQDSTSGYNEQFF
TRBJ2-2 | TRBV7-3 | . | . | TGTGCCAGCAGCTTAGGGACTGTCCCCGGGGAGCTGTTTTTT | CASSLGTVPGELFF
TRBJ2-1 | TRBV7-3 | . | . | TGTGCCAGCAGCGCCAGTGGGAGAGTCAACAATGAGCAGTTCTTC | CASSASGRVNNEQFF
TRBJ2-4 | TRBV7-9 | TRBD1 | once | TGTGCCAGCAGCCGGACAGGGAAAAACATTCAGTACTTC | CASSRTGKNIQYF
TRBJ1-2 | TRBV7-9 | TRBD1 | . | TGTGCCAGCAGCGAACAGGGGATTAACTATGGCTACACCTTC | CASSEQGINYGYTF
TRBJ1-2 | TRBV7-2 | TRBD1 | . | TGTGCCAGCAGCTTAAACCAGGGGGCAAATGGCTACACCTTC | CASSLNQGANGYTF
TRBJ1-1 | TRBV7-6 | . | . | TGTGCCAGCAGCCTAACTCCGAACACTGAAGCTTTCTTT | CASSLTPNTEAFF
TRBJ1-4 | TRBV5-8 | . | . | TGTGCCAGCAGCACGGACCAGGGAGGCAGGGAAAAACTGTTTTTT | CASSTDQGGREKLFF
TRBJ2-7 | TRBV18 | . | once | TGTGCCAGCTCACCAAGAGGGGCCGGGACTTTTACCTACGAGCAGTACTTC | CASSPRGAGTFTYEQYF
TRBJ2-3 | TRBV5-6 | . | . | TGTGCCAGCAGCTCACACAGGACAGATACGCAGTATTTT | CASSSHRTDTQYF
TRBJ2-6 | TRBV5-6 | . | . | TGTGCCAGCAGCTTGGCACCCTACTCTGGGGCCAACGGCCTGACTTTC | CASSLAPYSGANGLTF
TRBJ2-3 | TRBV18 | . | . | TGTGCCAGCTCACCCCCCCAGGGCATTACAGATACGCAGTATTTT | CASSPPQGITDTQYF
TRBJ2-1 | TRBV10-3 | TRBD2 | . | TGTGCCACTGCTACTAGCGGGGTATCCTACAATGAGCAGTTCTTC | CATATSGVSYNEQFF
TRBJ1-1 | TRBV4-1 | . | . | TGCGCCAGCAGCCAAGTTATTTCGAGAAGGGGCTACACTGAAGCTTTCTTT | CASSQVISRRGYTEAFF
TRBJ2-6 | TRBV12-5 | TRBD1 | . | TGTGCTAGTGGTTTGGTAATCGCCAGGGGGCCCAACGGCCTGACTTTC | CASGLVIARGPNGLTF
TRBJ2-5 | TRBV11-3 | TRBD2 | . | TGTGCCAGCAGCTTAGAACCGGGGGGAAACCAAGAGACCCAGTACTTC | CASSLEPGGNQETQYF
TRBJ2-3 | TRBV13 | . | . | TGTGCCAGCAGCACGCTCGAGGGATGGGGCACAGATACGCAGTATTTT | CASSTLEGWGTDTQYF
TRBJ1-1 | TRBV5-4 | TRBD1 | few | TGTGCCAGCAGCCGGGGACAGGGGTGGGGAATGAACACTGAAGCTTTCTTT | CASSRGQGWGMNTEAFF
TRBJ1-2 | TRBV7-9 | . | . | TGTTCCAGCAGCTTAAGTTCGGGGATGAAGAACTATGGCTACACCTTC | CSSSLSSGMKNYGYTF
TRBJ1-4 | TRBV11-3 | . | few | TGTGCCAGCAGCTTAGGGCTTTACGGGGAACTGTTTTTT | CASSLGLYGELFF
TRBJ1-1 | TRBV7-3 | . | . | TGTGCCAGCAGCTTAAGTTCGGGAGGTGGAGCTTTCTTT | CASSLSSGGGAFF
TRBJ1-1 | TRBV5-1 | TRBD1 | few | TGCGCCAGCAGCTCTACAGGGGGAGGCACTGAAGCTTTCTTT | CASSSTGGGTEAFF
TRBJ1-5 | TRBV5-1 | TRBD1 | . | TGCGCCAGCAGCTTGGCCGGGACAGTCAATCAGCCCCAGCATTTT | CASSLAGTVNQPQHF
TRBJ2-7 | TRBV7-2 | TRBD1 | few | TGTGCCAGCAGCTCATACGGCCTCGGGACAGTTAACGAGCAGTACTTC | CASSSYGLGTVNEQYF
TRBJ2-7 | TRBV10-3 | TRBD2 | . | TGTGCCATCAGGGGGGGGCTAGCGGGAGGGCCTAATCACGAGCAGTACTTC | CAIRGGLAGGPNHEQYF